The next 14 T cell receptor beta chains were all read from a single sample in a study of T-cell memory formation after mild COVID-19. TCRdb fed the 5' RACE reads into MiXCR, producing one record per CDR3 protein. The sample carries 150,000 or so distinct CDR3 sequences, 20% to 25% recorded once. Material: PBMCs or a T cell subset sorted from them (not recorded which). The receptors were gathered from an adult woman who had mild COVID-19 (a few samples of this study predate the infection). Cell type and time point are not known.

The V call is TRBV7-2, the J call TRBJ2-1, with D perhaps matching TRBD1 or TRBD2 (5 bases each). Trimming stripped 4 bases from V and 0 bases from J, with 22 bases between. The germline gives CDR1 SGHTA, CDR2 FQGNSA. CDR3 length equals 19 residues. The CDR3 is CASSSRDEWPISSYNEQFF. DNA for the CDR3: TGTGCCAGCAGCTCCCGGGACGAATGGCCCATCAGCTCCTACAATGAGCAGTTCTTC.

CDR3 sequence reads: CATSRVLGGPSSYEQYF. CDR3 sequence (DNA): TGTGCCACCAGCAGAGTTTTGGGGGGGCCAAGCTCCTACGAGCAGTACTTC. This sequence joins TRBV15 and TRBJ2-7; the D gene is possibly TRBD2 (7 bases). The germline V and J ends were trimmed by 1 base and 0 bases, with 16 bases remaining between them. This CDR3 is built from 17 residues. Germline V gene data show CDR1 as LNHNV and CDR2 as YYDKDF (reference sequence).

In this sample, this clonotype turned up many times. The V call is TRBV6-5, the J call TRBJ2-7, with D perhaps matching TRBD2 (6 bases). The CDR3 length is 15 residues. Germline V gene lookup returns CDR1 MNHEY and CDR2 SVGAGI. V was cut by 4 bases and J by 4 bases, with 17 bases left in between. The CDR3 protein is CASSFGQEGPYEQYF. The CDR3 bases are TGTGCCAGCAGTTTCGGGCAGGAGGGTCCGTACGAGCAGTACTTC.

The chain links TRBV12-3 or TRBV12-4 to TRBJ2-7, with 15 bases lining up with TRBD2. Germline trimming cut 2 bases from V and 4 bases from J; bases unmatched to any gene: 3. The CDR3 totals 16 residues. CDR3 DNA: TGTGCCAGCAGTTTATCGGGACTAGCGGGGGGTTACGAGCAGTACTTC. Amino acids: CASSLSGLAGGYEQYF.

This clonotype was detected many times. The chain recombines TRBV20-1 with TRBJ2-5, with TRBD2 as a possible D gene (5 bases). V was clipped by 1 base and J by 3 bases, with 12 bases between them. This CDR3 is 14 amino acids long. The germline gives CDR1 DFQATT, CDR2 SNEGSKA (reference sequence). As DNA, the CDR3 is TGCAGTGCTAGAGTGGGTAGCGCGGAAGAGACCCAGTACTTC. Translated: CSARVGSAEETQYF.

This clonotype was detected only a few times. The V gene is TRBV7-9, the J gene TRBJ2-3, with TRBD2 matching over 14 bases. Trimming took 4 bases from V and 8 from J; bases not matched to a gene: 17. Germline-derived CDR1 and CDR2 are SEHNR and FQNEAQ (reference sequence). The CDR3 runs to 19 residues. The CDR3 sequence is CASSSLLVLGLAGAPTQYF. The CDR3 region has the DNA TGTGCCAGCAGCTCCCTACTTGTGCTGGGACTAGCGGGAGCTCCTACGCAGTATTTT.

This clonotype was observed a few times. J is TRBJ1-6 and V is TRBV5-8; D gene ambiguous. CDR3 size: 12 residues. Germline V lookup: CDR1 SGHTS, CDR2 YDEGEE. V lost 4 bases and J lost 5, with 4 bases in between. CDR3 amino acids: CASSPDNSPLHF. The DNA of the CDR3 is TGTGCCAGCAGCCCCGATAATTCACCCCTCCACTTT.

The chain couples TRBV11-3 to TRBJ2-3, with 9 bases fitting TRBD1. This CDR3 contains 15 residues. The germline CDR1 and CDR2 sequences are SGHNT and YENEEA. With 5 bases clipped from V and 5 bases from J, the junction kept 8 bases outside the gene matches. This CDR3 reads CASSQHDRGEDTQYF. CDR3 DNA: TGTGCCAGCAGCCAACACGACAGGGGGGAAGATACGCAGTATTTT.

The sample holds a few counts of this clonotype. The chain has TRBV19 and TRBJ2-7; 7 bases are a match to TRBD2. Trimming took 4 bases from V and 1 from J; bases not matched to a gene: 4. Germline V gives CDR1 LNHDA, CDR2 SQIVND (reference sequence). This CDR3 has 14 residues. DNA for the CDR3: TGTGCCAGTAGTAAATGGACTAGTTCCTACGAGCAGTACTTC. It codes for CASSKWTSSYEQYF.

This chain uses TRBV9 with TRBJ2-7, with D possibly being TRBD2 (6 bases). The CDR3 has 16 residues. V lost 2 bases and J lost 0, with 15 bases in between. Germline V gives CDR1 SGDLS, CDR2 YYNGEE. CDR3: CASSVTSSAYSYEQYF. CDR3 bases: TGTGCCAGCAGCGTCACCTCTAGCGCATACTCCTACGAGCAGTACTTC.

A remark on this clonotype: One junction end disagrees with the germline gene, perhaps due to a read error. The V gene is TRBV7-7, the J gene TRBJ2-1, with 7 bases lining up with TRBD2. The CDR3 is 17 amino acids. In germline, CDR1 is SSHAT, CDR2 FNYEAQ (reference sequence). CDR3: CASSLEAVSGGFNEQFF. CDR3 nucleotide sequence: TGTGCTAGCAGCTTAGAGGCTGTATCGGGAGGTTTCAATGAGCAGTTCTTC.

This clonotype was observed a few times. The genes are TRBV4-1 and TRBJ2-7; tentative D call: TRBD2 (7 bases). The length of the CDR3 is 17 residues. The V end lost 3 bases, the J end lost 7 bases, and 25 bases lay between the germline ends. Germline-derived CDR1 and CDR2 are MGHRA and YSYEKL. The CDR3 DNA reads as TGCGCCAGCAGCCACACGACAGGACTTAGCGGGTCAGGGGAGCAGTACTTC. It encodes CASSHTTGLSGSGEQYF.

This clonotype occurred a few times. The CDR3 loop reads CSANRDPAEAFF. For the CDR3, the DNA is TGCAGTGCCAACCGAGACCCAGCCGAAGCTTTCTTT. The chain joins TRBV20-1 to TRBJ1-1; D is unclear. In germline, CDR1 is DFQATT, CDR2 SNEGSKA (reference sequence). CDR3 length: 12 amino acids. V was pared by 6 bases and J by 8 bases, with 16 bases between.

This clonotype was counted a few times. The J gene is TRBJ2-1, the V gene TRBV5-1; tentative D call: TRBD2 (6 bases). Germline lookup yields CDR1 SGHRS and CDR2 YFSETQ. V was trimmed by 3 bases and J by 5 bases, leaving 18 bases between them. The CDR3 is 16 residues long. CDR3 region: CASSYHLASPDNEQFF. The CDR3 DNA sequence: TGCGCCAGCAGCTACCATCTAGCGTCACCTGACAATGAGCAGTTCTTC.